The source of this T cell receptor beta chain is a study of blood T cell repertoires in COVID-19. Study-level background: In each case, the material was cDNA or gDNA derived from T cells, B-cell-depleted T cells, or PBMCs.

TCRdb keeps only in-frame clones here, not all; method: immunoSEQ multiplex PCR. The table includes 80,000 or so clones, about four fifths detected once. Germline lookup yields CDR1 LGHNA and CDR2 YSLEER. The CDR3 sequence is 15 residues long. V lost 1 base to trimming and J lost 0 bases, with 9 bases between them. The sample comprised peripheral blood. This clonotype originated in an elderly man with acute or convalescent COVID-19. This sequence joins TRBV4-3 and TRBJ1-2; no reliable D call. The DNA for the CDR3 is TGCGCCAGCAGCCAAGTTGAGCGTTCTAACTATGGCTACACCTTC. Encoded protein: CASSQVERSNYGYTF.